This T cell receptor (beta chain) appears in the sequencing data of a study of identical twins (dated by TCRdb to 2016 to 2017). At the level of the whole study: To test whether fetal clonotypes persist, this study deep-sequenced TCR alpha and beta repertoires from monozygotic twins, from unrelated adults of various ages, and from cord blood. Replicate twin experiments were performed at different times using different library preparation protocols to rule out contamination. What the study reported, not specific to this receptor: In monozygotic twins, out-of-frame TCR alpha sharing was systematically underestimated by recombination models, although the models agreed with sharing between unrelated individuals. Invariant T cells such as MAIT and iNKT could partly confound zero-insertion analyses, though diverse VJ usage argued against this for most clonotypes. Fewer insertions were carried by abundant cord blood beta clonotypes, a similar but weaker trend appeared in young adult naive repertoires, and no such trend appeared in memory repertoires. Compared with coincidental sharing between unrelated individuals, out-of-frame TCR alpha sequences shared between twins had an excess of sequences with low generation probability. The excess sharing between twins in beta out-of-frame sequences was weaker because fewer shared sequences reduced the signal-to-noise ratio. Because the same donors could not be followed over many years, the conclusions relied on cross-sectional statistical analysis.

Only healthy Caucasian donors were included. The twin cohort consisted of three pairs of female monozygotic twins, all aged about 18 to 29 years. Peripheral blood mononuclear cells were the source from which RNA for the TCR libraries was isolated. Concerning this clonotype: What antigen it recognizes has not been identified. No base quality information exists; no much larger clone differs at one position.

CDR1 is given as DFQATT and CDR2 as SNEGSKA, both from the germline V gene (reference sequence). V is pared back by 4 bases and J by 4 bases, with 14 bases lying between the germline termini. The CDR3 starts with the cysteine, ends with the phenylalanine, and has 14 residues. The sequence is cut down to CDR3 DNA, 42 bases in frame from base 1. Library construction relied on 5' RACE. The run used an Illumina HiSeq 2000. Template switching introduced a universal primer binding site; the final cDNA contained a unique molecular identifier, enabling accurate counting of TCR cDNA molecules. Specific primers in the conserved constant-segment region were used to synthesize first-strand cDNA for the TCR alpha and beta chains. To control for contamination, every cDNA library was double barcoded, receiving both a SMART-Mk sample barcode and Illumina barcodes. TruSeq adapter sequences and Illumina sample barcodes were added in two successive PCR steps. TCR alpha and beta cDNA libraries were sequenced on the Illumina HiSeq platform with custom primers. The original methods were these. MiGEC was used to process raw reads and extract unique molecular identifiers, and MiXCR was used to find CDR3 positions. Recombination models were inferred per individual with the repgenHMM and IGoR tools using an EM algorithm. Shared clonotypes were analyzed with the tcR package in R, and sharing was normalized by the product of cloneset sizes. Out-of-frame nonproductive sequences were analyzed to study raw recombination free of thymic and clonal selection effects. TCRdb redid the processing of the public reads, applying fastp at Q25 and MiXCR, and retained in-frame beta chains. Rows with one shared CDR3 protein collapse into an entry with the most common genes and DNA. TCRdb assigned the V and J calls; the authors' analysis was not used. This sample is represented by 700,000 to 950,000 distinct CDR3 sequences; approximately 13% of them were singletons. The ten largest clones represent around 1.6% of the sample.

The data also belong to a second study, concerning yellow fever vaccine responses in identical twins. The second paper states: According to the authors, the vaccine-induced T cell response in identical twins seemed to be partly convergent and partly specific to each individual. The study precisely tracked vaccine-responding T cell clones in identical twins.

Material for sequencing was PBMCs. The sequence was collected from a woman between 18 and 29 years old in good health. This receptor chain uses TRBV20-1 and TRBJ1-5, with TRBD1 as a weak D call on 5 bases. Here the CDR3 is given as CSAKRAGGNQPQHF. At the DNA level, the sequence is TGCAGTGCTAAAAGGGCGGGGGGGAATCAGCCCCAGCATTTT.